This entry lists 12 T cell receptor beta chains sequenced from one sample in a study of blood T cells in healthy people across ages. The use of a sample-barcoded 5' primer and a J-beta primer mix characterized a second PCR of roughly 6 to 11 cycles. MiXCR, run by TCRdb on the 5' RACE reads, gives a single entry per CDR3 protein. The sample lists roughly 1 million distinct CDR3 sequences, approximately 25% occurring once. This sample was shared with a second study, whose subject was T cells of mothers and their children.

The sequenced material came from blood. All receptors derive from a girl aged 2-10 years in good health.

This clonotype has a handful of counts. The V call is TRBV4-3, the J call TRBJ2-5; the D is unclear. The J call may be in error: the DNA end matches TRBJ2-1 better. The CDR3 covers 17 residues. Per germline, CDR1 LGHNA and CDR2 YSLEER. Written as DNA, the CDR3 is TGCGCCAGCAGCCAAGATTCAAGACTCTTGATAAACAATGAGCAGTTCTTC. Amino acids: CASSQDSRLLINNEQFF.

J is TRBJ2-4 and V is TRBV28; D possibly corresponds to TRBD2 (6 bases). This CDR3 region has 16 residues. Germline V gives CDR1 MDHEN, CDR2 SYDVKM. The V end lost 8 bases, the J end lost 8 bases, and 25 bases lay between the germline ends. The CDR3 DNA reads TGTGCCAGCCCCCCGGGCACTAGCCCAAATGGGGACATTCAGTACTTC. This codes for CASPPGTSPNGDIQYF. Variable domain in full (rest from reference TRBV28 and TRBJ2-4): DVKVTQSSRYLVKRTGEKVFLECVQDMDHENMFWYRQDPGLGLRLIYFSYDVKMKEKGDIPEGYSVSREKKERFSLILESASTNQTSMYLCASPPGTSPNGDIQYFGAGTRLSVL.

The CDR3 coding sequence is TGTGCCAGCAGCTTAGCGGGGGCAAGCTCCTACAATGAGCAGTTCTTC. Encoded protein: CASSLAGASSYNEQFF. J is TRBJ2-1 and V is TRBV7-9, with TRBD1 as a possible D gene (6 bases). V lost 0 bases, J lost 0 bases, and 9 bases lay in between. Germline loops: CDR1 SEHNR, CDR2 FQNEAQ (reference sequence). This CDR3 region has 16 residues. The whole variable domain, remainder taken from reference TRBV7-9 and TRBJ2-1, is DTGVSQNPRHKITKRGQNVTFRCDPISEHNRLYWYRQTLGQGPEFLTYFQNEAQLEKSRLLSDRFSAERPKGSFSTLEIQRTEQGDSAMYLCASSLAGASSYNEQFFGPGTRLTVL.

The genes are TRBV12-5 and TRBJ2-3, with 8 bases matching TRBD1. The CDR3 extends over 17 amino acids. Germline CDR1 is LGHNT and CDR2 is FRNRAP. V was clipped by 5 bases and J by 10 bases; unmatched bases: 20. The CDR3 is CASGPGQGIIIHEAQYF. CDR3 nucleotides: TGTGCTAGTGGTCCTGGACAGGGCATTATCATTCATGAGGCGCAGTATTTT.

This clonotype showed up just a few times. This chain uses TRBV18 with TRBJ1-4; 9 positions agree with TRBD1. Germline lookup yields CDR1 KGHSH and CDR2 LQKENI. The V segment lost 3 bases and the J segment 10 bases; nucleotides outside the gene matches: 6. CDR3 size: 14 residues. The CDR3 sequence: CASSPGQGDGKLFF. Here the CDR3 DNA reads TGTGCCAGCTCACCGGGACAGGGAGATGGAAAACTGTTTTTT.

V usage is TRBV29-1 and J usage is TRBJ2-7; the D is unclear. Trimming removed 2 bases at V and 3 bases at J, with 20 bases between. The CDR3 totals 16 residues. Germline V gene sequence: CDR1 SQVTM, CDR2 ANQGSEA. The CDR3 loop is CSVEIVSVGGDYEQYF. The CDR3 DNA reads TGCAGCGTTGAAATTGTGTCGGTAGGCGGAGACTACGAGCAGTACTTC.

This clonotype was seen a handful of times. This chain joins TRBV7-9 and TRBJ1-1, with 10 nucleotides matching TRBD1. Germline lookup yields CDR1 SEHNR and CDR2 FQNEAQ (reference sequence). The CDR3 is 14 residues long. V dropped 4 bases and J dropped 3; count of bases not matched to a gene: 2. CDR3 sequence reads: CASSWGQGYTEAFF. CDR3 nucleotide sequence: TGTGCCAGCAGCTGGGGACAGGGGTACACTGAAGCTTTCTTT.

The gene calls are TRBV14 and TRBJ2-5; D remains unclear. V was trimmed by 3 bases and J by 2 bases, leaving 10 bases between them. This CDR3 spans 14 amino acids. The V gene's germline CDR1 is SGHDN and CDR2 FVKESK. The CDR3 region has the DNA TGTGCCAGCAGCCACATCGGATGGCAAGAGACCCAGTACTTC. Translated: CASSHIGWQETQYF. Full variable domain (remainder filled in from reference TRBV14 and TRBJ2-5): EAGVTQFPSHSVIEKGQTVTLRCDPISGHDNLYWYRRVMGKEIKFLLHFVKESKQDESGMPNNRFLAERTGGTYSTLKVQPAELEDSGVYFCASSHIGWQETQYFGPGTRLLVL.

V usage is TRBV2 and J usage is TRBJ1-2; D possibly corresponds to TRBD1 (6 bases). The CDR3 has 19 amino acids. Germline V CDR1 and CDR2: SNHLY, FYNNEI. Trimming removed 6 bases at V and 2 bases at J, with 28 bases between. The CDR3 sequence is CASSKNGGGSRSENYGYTF. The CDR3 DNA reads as TGTGCCAGCAGCAAAAATGGGGGCGGGTCGCGGTCCGAAAACTATGGCTACACCTTC.

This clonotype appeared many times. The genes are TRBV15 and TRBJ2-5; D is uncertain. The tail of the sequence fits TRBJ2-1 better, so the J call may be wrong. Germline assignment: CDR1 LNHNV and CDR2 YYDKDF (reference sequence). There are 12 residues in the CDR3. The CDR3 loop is CATSRVRNEQFF. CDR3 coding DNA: TGTGCCACCAGCAGAGTTCGGAATGAGCAGTTCTTC.

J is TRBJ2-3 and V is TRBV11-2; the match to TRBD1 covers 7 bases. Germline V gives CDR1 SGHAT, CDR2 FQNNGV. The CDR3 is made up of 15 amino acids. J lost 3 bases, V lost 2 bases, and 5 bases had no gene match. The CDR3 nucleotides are TGTGCCAGCAGCTTAACGAGGGGGCTGACAGATACGCAGTATTTT. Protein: CASSLTRGLTDTQYF.

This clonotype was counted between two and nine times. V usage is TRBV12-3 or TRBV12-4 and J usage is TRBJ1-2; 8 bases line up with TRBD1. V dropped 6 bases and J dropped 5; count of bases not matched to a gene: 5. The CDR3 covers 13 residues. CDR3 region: CASRTRTGYGYTF. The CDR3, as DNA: TGTGCCAGCAGGACCAGGACAGGGTATGGCTACACCTTC.